This entry features one T cell receptor beta chain sequence. TCRdb used MiXCR to reprocess the RT-PCR reads, holding one entry per CDR3 protein. The sample records more than 600,000 distinct CDR3 sequences, approximately 15% being singletons. CDR1 SGHVS and CDR2 FQNEAQ come from the germline V gene. The CDR3 loop spans 15 amino acids. V dropped 1 base and J dropped 5 bases, with 12 bases sitting between them. This chain links TRBV7-8 with TRBJ1-5; TRBD1 is a possible D gene (6 bases). This clonotype originated in a female donor in good health, serving as a healthy control. The source material was memory CD4+ T cells from blood. CDR3 sequence: CASSLVGGIDQPQHF. In DNA, the CDR3 is TGTGCCAGCAGCTTAGTAGGGGGGATCGATCAGCCCCAGCATTTT.